Sequencing of this TCR beta chain was carried out in a study of blood T cell repertoires in COVID-19. Study at large: In each case, the material was cDNA or gDNA derived from T cells, B-cell-depleted T cells, or PBMCs.

This clone came up once. Participant ages covered about 18 to 89 years across 25 or so US areas. Cohorts were assigned according to the clinical history that participants reported. There are 12 residues in the CDR3. V was trimmed by 0 bases and J by 6 bases, leaving 6 bases between them. Germline V gives CDR1 LNHNV, CDR2 YYDKDF (reference sequence). In the study's own analysis: Using reference gene primer amplification, nucleated cell counts were estimated. Method: immunoSEQ multiplex PCR; TCRdb's copy keeps in-frame clones and lacks some. V and J calls and clone size are as listed in that table; D and trimming were resolved from the DNA. Seen here are 150,000 or so clones, roughly 90% observed once, and the top ten hold 1.2%.

This clonotype was sampled from a woman in her 30s with acute COVID-19. Input material: PBMCs or T cells enriched from blood (not recorded which). The V gene is TRBV15, the J gene TRBJ2-7; the D is unclear. The CDR3 is CATSRDRFEQYF. In nucleotides, the CDR3 is TGTGCCACCAGCAGAGATCGGTTCGAGCAGTACTTC.